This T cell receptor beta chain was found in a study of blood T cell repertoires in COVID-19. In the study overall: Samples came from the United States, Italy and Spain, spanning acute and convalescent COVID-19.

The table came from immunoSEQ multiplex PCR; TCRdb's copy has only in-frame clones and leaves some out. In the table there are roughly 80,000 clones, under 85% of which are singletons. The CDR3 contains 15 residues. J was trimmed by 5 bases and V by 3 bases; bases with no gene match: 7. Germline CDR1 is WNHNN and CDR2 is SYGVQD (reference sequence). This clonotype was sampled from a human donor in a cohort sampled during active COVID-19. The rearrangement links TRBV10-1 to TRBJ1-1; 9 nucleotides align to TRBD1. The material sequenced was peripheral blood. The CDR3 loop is CASSENGQGWTEAFF. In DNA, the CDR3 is TGCGCCAGCAGTGAAAATGGACAGGGGTGGACTGAAGCTTTCTTT.